Listed below are T cell receptor beta chains from one sample, sequenced in a study of blood T cell repertoires in COVID-19. Method: immunoSEQ multiplex PCR; TCRdb's copy keeps in-frame clones and lacks some. The sample holds about 200,000 clones, around 90% seen once. Sequenced material: peripheral blood. Receptors originate from a man aged 60 to 69 with acute or convalescent COVID-19. CDR3s include the opening cysteine and the closing phenylalanine or tryptophan. D genes are given only for firm matches. Clone size is not always given. Where it is, it says once, few, many or a class for expanded clones.

abundance,d_gene,v_gene,j_gene,CDR3aa,CDR3nt
.,TRBD2,TRBV9,TRBJ2-7,CASSAGGLAAYEQYF,TGTGCCAGCAGCGCAGGAGGACTAGCGGCCTACGAGCAGTACTTC
.,TRBD1,TRBV28,TRBJ1-5,CASRKNRDRNQPQHF,TGTGCCAGCAGAAAAAACAGGGACAGGAATCAGCCCCAGCATTTT
.,.,TRBV7-3,TRBJ1-5,CASSPRGGGNQPQHF,TGTGCCAGCAGCCCCCGAGGGGGAGGCAATCAGCCCCAGCATTTT
.,.,TRBV2,TRBJ2-6,CASSDAAAGANVLTF,TGTGCCAGCAGTGACGCCGCGGCAGGGGCCAACGTCCTGACTTTC
.,.,TRBV6-2/TRBV6-3,TRBJ1-1,CASSYSNLNAAFF,TGTGCCAGCAGTTACTCGAACTTGAATGCGGCTTTCTTT
.,.,TRBV11-1,TRBJ1-2,CASSRRQKINYGYTF,TGTGCCAGCAGCAGACGACAGAAGATTAACTATGGCTACACCTTC
.,TRBD1,TRBV15,TRBJ2-7,CATRDRGYEQYF,TGTGCCACCCGGGACAGGGGCTACGAGCAGTACTTC
.,TRBD2,TRBV5-4,TRBJ2-1,CASTRGGAPYNEQFF,TGTGCCAGCACCCGGGGGGGGGCCCCCTACAATGAGCAGTTCTTC
.,TRBD2,TRBV7-9,TRBJ2-3,CASSPGTSGYTDTQYF,TGTGCCAGCAGCCCAGGGACTAGCGGATACACAGATACGCAGTATTTT
.,TRBD1,TRBV2,TRBJ1-4,CATLGQGKRKLFF,TGTGCCACCCTGGGACAGGGGAAGAGGAAACTGTTTTTT
once,.,TRBV18,TRBJ1-2,CASSPTTGEGYGYTF,TGTGCCAGCTCACCCACGACGGGGGAGGGTTATGGCTACACCTTC
.,TRBD1,TRBV10-3,TRBJ1-2,CAIDRGTGTAGYTF,TGTGCCATCGACAGAGGGACAGGGACTGCTGGCTACACCTTC
.,.,TRBV7-9,TRBJ1-1,CASSSRTEAFF,TGTGCCAGCAGCTCGCGGACTGAAGCTTTCTTT
few,.,TRBV11-2,TRBJ1-2,CASFGGREGYTF,TGTGCCAGCTTTGGAGGGAGGGAGGGCTACACCTTC
.,.,TRBV2,TRBJ2-5,CASQLSTGQETQYF,TGTGCCAGCCAATTGTCGACAGGCCAAGAGACCCAGTACTTC
once,TRBD1,TRBV7-6,TRBJ2-1,CASSWRTGAPNNEQFF,TGTGCCAGCAGCTGGAGGACAGGGGCCCCTAACAATGAGCAGTTCTTC
once,TRBD1,TRBV19,TRBJ1-2,CASSSRTGGDDGYTF,TGTGCCAGTAGTTCACGGACAGGGGGCGATGATGGCTACACCTTC
once,TRBD2,TRBV5-4,TRBJ2-4,CASTDSGGAFNIQYF,TGTGCCAGCACCGATAGCGGGGGGGCCTTCAACATTCAGTACTTC
.,.,TRBV19,TRBJ2-3,CASTLSGGWEDTQYF,TGTGCCAGTACCCTAAGTGGGGGGTGGGAAGATACGCAGTATTTT
once,.,TRBV12-3/TRBV12-4,TRBJ1-2,CASRPIGGYGYTF,TGTGCCAGCAGACCGATCGGGGGCTATGGCTACACCTTC
.,TRBD1,TRBV9,TRBJ2-3,CASRPTGNERADTQYF,TGTGCCAGCAGGCCGACAGGGAATGAGAGGGCAGATACGCAGTATTTT
once,TRBD1,TRBV4-3,TRBJ1-2,CASSQGQGWDLYGYTF,TGCGCCAGCAGCCAAGGACAGGGTTGGGACCTCTATGGCTACACCTTC
.,TRBD1,TRBV15,TRBJ2-5,CATRADRVSETQYF,TGTGCCACCAGGGCCGACAGGGTATCAGAGACCCAGTACTTC
.,TRBD1,TRBV19,TRBJ2-4,CASTDDRGPTKNIQYF,TGTGCCAGTACCGACGACAGGGGGCCGACCAAAAACATTCAGTACTTC
once,.,TRBV6-5,TRBJ1-1,CASRTDQNTEAFF,TGTGCCAGCAGGACTGACCAGAACACTGAAGCTTTCTTT
.,TRBD2,TRBV5-1,TRBJ2-5,CASSNGASGVRETQYF,TGCGCCAGCAGTAATGGGGCTAGCGGGGTTCGTGAGACCCAGTACTTC
many,.,TRBV6-1,TRBJ1-2,CASSGQGRPSNYGYTF,TGTGCCAGCAGTGGCCAGGGGCGTCCATCTAACTATGGCTACACCTTC
.,.,TRBV24-1,TRBJ2-3,CATSDLFAGDTDTQYF,TGTGCCACCAGTGATTTGTTCGCAGGGGACACAGATACGCAGTATTTT
.,TRBD1,TRBV6-5,TRBJ2-5,CASRRSRGRGETQYF,TGTGCCAGCAGACGAAGCAGGGGGCGGGGAGAGACCCAGTACTTC
.,TRBD1,TRBV2,TRBJ2-5,CASKSSGTGVEETQYF,TGTGCCAGCAAGTCATCCGGGACAGGGGTGGAAGAGACCCAGTACTTC
once,.,TRBV2,TRBJ1-5,CASTQGGSNQPQHF,TGTGCCAGCACCCAGGGAGGTAGCAATCAGCCCCAGCATTTT
.,.,TRBV19,TRBJ1-1,CASSIGGGGTTEAFF,TGTGCCAGTAGTATAGGAGGGGGGGGGACCACTGAAGCTTTCTTT
.,TRBD1,TRBV10-3,TRBJ2-1,CAISEPHRGAYNEQFF,TGTGCCATCAGTGAGCCCCACAGGGGCGCCTACAATGAGCAGTTCTTC
few,.,TRBV4-1,TRBJ1-5,CASSQVGGSSNQPQHF,TGCGCCAGCAGCCAGGTCGGCGGCAGTAGCAATCAGCCCCAGCATTTT
.,TRBD1,TRBV6-5,TRBJ1-4,CASRGTGLYEKLFF,TGTGCCAGCAGGGGGACAGGCTTATATGAAAAACTGTTTTTT
once,TRBD1,TRBV5-1,TRBJ2-2,CASSLYSTGTTGELFF,TGCGCCAGCAGCTTGTACTCGACAGGGACAACCGGGGAGCTGTTTTTT
.,TRBD1,TRBV28,TRBJ1-1,CASSFADRGTEAFF,TGTGCCAGCAGTTTTGCCGACAGGGGGACTGAAGCTTTCTTT
.,TRBD2,TRBV9,TRBJ2-1,CASSFSGTSGRLNEQFF,TGTGCCAGCAGCTTCTCCGGGACTAGCGGGCGTTTAAATGAGCAGTTCTTC
.,.,TRBV6-5,TRBJ1-6,CASSSHLEDSPLHF,TGTGCCAGCAGTTCTCACCTGGAGGATTCACCCCTCCACTTT
.,.,TRBV24-1,TRBJ2-7,CATSDPGVSDEQYF,TGTGCCACCAGTGACCCGGGGGTTTCCGACGAGCAGTACTTC
.,.,TRBV2,TRBJ2-3,CASSESGGTDTQYF,TGTGCCAGCAGTGAGTCCGGAGGCACAGATACGCAGTATTTT
.,.,TRBV12-3/TRBV12-4,TRBJ2-3,CASRRGTDTQYF,TGTGCCAGCAGACGGGGCACAGATACGCAGTATTTT
.,TRBD1,TRBV9,TRBJ1-6,CASSVAQGAGSPLHF,TGTGCCAGCAGCGTAGCACAGGGGGCTGGATCACCCCTCCACTTT
.,TRBD2,TRBV11-2,TRBJ2-2,CASIRGGFRPGELFF,TGTGCCAGCATCCGCGGGGGGTTTAGGCCCGGGGAGCTGTTTTTT
.,.,TRBV4-1,TRBJ2-7,CASSQDFSRSVLPTEQYF,TGCGCCAGCAGCCAAGATTTCTCTCGCTCGGTGCTTCCTACCGAGCAGTACTTC
.,TRBD1,TRBV19,TRBJ2-3,CASSIGTEGATDTQYF,TGTGCCAGTAGTATAGGGACAGAGGGGGCCACAGATACGCAGTATTTT
.,TRBD1,TRBV28,TRBJ2-7,CASSLIFAGRGLGEQYF,TGTGCCAGCAGTTTGATTTTTGCTGGCAGGGGGTTGGGCGAGCAGTACTTC
.,.,TRBV5-1,TRBJ1-2,CASSLGGTTNYGYTF,TGCGCCAGCAGCTTGGGGGGGACTACTAACTATGGCTACACCTTC
.,TRBD2,TRBV4-3,TRBJ2-5,CASSQAATSGGAKETQYF,TGCGCCAGCAGCCAAGCCGCGACTAGCGGGGGGGCCAAGGAGACCCAGTACTTC
.,.,TRBV28,TRBJ1-2,CASSFPRDYGYTF,TGTGCCAGCAGTTTTCCTCGAGACTATGGCTACACCTTC
.,TRBD2,TRBV2,TRBJ2-5,CASSDLAGVETQYF,TGTGCCAGCAGTGACCTAGCGGGGGTGGAGACCCAGTACTTC
.,.,TRBV5-5,TRBJ1-6,CASSSQASGYNSPLHF,TGTGCCAGCAGCTCACAGGCGTCCGGCTATAATTCACCCCTCCACTTT
.,.,TRBV28,TRBJ2-4,CASSLKSGTKLAKNIQYF,TGTGCCAGCAGTTTAAAGTCAGGGACAAAGCTAGCCAAAAACATTCAGTACTTC
.,TRBD2,TRBV11-2,TRBJ2-2,CASSQLAGVIGELFF,TGTGCCAGCAGTCAACTAGCGGGGGTAATCGGGGAGCTGTTTTTT
many,TRBD1,TRBV19,TRBJ2-2,CASKNRRGQGANTGELFF,TGTGCCAGTAAGAACCGCCGGGGACAGGGCGCGAACACCGGGGAGCTGTTTTTT
.,TRBD1,TRBV27,TRBJ1-5,CASRYRGGGNQPQHF,TGTGCCAGCAGGTACAGGGGAGGAGGGAATCAGCCCCAGCATTTT
.,.,TRBV28,TRBJ1-5,CASSAQSQPQHF,TGTGCCAGCAGTGCCCAGTCTCAGCCCCAGCATTTT
.,TRBD1,TRBV24-1,TRBJ2-7,CATSDSTQGVGSYEQYF,TGTGCCACCAGTGATTCCACCCAGGGGGTTGGCTCCTACGAGCAGTACTTC
.,TRBD2,TRBV24-1,TRBJ2-7,CATSDLAGSSYEQYF,TGTGCCACCAGTGATTTAGCGGGGTCCTCCTACGAGCAGTACTTC
.,.,TRBV7-2,TRBJ2-2,CASSGTGLYTGELFF,TGTGCCAGCAGCGGTACAGGGTTGTACACCGGGGAGCTGTTTTTT